The next 30 T cell receptor beta chains were all read from a single sample in a study of PD-1 blockade in classical Hodgkin lymphoma. Noted time point: cycle 4 day 1 (C4D1), after 5 to 7 weeks of nivolumab. Exposure to brentuximab vedotin varied, and each patient had relapsed following autologous stem cell transplantation. Clones were sequenced by immunoSEQ multiplex PCR, and TCRdb holds only the in-frame ones, with some missing. The table shows 100,000 to 120,000 clones, with about 92% occurring only once. The source material was peripheral blood mononuclear cells (PBMCs), sampled before the fourth cycle of nivolumab. The receptors derive from a human donor with classical Hodgkin lymphoma.

The chain uses TRBV28 and TRBJ1-2; 7 bases are shared with TRBD1. Trimming removed 6 bases from V and 4 bases from J; junction bases left unmatched: 5. The germline CDR1 and CDR2 sequences are MDHEN and SYDVKM. The CDR3 runs to 13 residues. The CDR3 here is CASSYRGGYGYTF. CDR3 bases: TGTGCCAGCAGCTACAGGGGTGGCTATGGCTACACCTTC.

V gene TRBV18 combines with J gene TRBJ2-2; 7 bases map to TRBD1. The length of the CDR3 is 16 residues. Unmatched junction bases numbered 5, after V lost 4 bases and J lost 0 bases. Germline V lookup: CDR1 KGHSH, CDR2 LQKENI. The CDR3 region has the DNA TGTGCCAGCTCACGGACAGGATCCCCGAACACCGGGGAGCTGTTTTTT. Protein: CASSRTGSPNTGELFF.

The chain has TRBV6-6 and TRBJ1-5; D call uncertain. This CDR3 spans 12 amino acids. From germline, CDR1 is MNHNY and CDR2 SVGAGI (reference sequence). V gave up 2 bases and J gave up 7 bases, with 6 bases separating them. This CDR3 is CASSYEQQPQHF. Written as DNA, the CDR3 is TGTGCCAGCAGTTACGAACAGCAGCCCCAGCATTTT.

This chain links TRBV2 with TRBJ2-5; D may correspond to TRBD1 or TRBD2 (5 bases each). V lost 0 bases to trimming and J lost 5 bases, with 10 bases between them. The germline CDR1 and CDR2 sequences are SNHLY and FYNNEI. The CDR3 spans 14 residues. In DNA form, the CDR3 reads TGTGCCAGCAGTGAAGCGGGGGTGGGGGAGACCCAGTACTTC. This translates into CASSEAGVGETQYF. Full variable domain (rest looked up from reference TRBV2 and TRBJ2-5): EPEVTQTPSHQVTQMGQEVILRCVPISNHLYFYWYRQILGQKVEFLVSFYNNEISEKSEIFDDQFSVERPDGSNFTLKIRSTKLEDSAMYFCASSEAGVGETQYFGPGTRLLVL.

The chain uses TRBV4-3 and TRBJ2-7, with 8 nucleotides matching TRBD1. Germline V gives CDR1 LGHNA, CDR2 YSLEER. The junction had 9 bases not matched to a gene; V was cut back by 0 bases and J by 5 bases. CDR3 length: 16 amino acids. CDR3 DNA: TGCGCCAGCAGCCAAGATCGGCAGGGGGCAACTCACGAGCAGTACTTC. It codes for CASSQDRQGATHEQYF.

The V and J genes are TRBV5-1 and TRBJ2-5; 7 nucleotides align to TRBD1. CDR3 length: 15 residues. Per the germline V gene, CDR1 is SGHRS and CDR2 is YFSETQ. V shed 4 bases and J 1 base; nucleotides not matched to a gene: 7. This chain's CDR3 is CASSVGTVSQETQYF. For the CDR3, the DNA is TGCGCCAGCAGCGTCGGGACAGTCTCCCAAGAGACCCAGTACTTC.

CDR3 nucleotide sequence: TGTGCCAGTAGTATCAACAGGGAGAGCAATCAGCCCCAGCATTTT. This codes for CASSINRESNQPQHF. This sequence joins TRBV19 and TRBJ1-5, with D possibly being TRBD1 (6 bases). V was pared by 3 bases and J by 1 base, with 10 bases between. This CDR3 is 15 amino acids long. Germline values: CDR1 LNHDA, CDR2 SQIVND (reference sequence). Drawing the rest from reference TRBV19 and TRBJ1-5, the complete variable domain is DGGITQSPKYLFRKEGQNVTLSCEQNLNHDAMYWYRQDPGQGLRLIYYSQIVNDFQKGDIAEGYSVSREKKESFPLTVTSAQKNPTAFYLCASSINRESNQPQHFGDGTRLSIL.

The V and J genes are TRBV30 and TRBJ1-2; D call uncertain. The CDR3 spans 13 residues. Trimming removed 0 bases from V and 4 bases from J, with 9 bases in between. From germline, CDR1 is GTSNPN and CDR2 SVGIG (reference sequence). This chain's CDR3 is CAWSVNIFYGYTF. The CDR3 DNA reads TGTGCCTGGAGTGTTAACATATTCTATGGCTACACCTTC.

The rearrangement joins TRBV27 to TRBJ1-1, with D unclear. V dropped 5 bases and J dropped 4 bases, with 17 bases sitting between them. CDR1 and CDR2 from the germline V gene are MNHEY and SMNVEV (reference sequence). This CDR3 contains 15 residues. The DNA of the CDR3 is TGTGCCAGCAGTCCCTTACCTGGGCTTCTCACTGAAGCTTTCTTT. Translation gives CASSPLPGLLTEAFF.

V is TRBV4-2 and J is TRBJ2-7, with 8 bases aligning to TRBD1. The CDR3 length is 15 residues. Trimming took 1 base from V and 1 from J; bases not matched to a gene: 3. Germline assignment: CDR1 LGHNA and CDR2 YNFKEQ. The CDR3 sequence: CASSQGGTGSYEQYF. In DNA form, the CDR3 reads TGTGCCAGCAGCCAAGGTGGGACAGGTTCCTACGAGCAGTACTTC.

The rearrangement joins TRBV2 to TRBJ1-1; D gene unclear. Deletions cut 3 bases from V and 11 bases from J, with 13 bases between. The CDR3 has 12 residues. The germline V gene has CDR1 SNHLY and CDR2 FYNNEI. CDR3 nucleotides: TGTGCCAGCAGTGACCTCACACGCCGGGCTTTCTTT. Protein product: CASSDLTRRAFF.

The V and J genes are TRBV28 and TRBJ1-3; 7 nucleotides align to TRBD1. The V gene's germline CDR1 is MDHEN and CDR2 SYDVKM. The CDR3 spans 15 residues. V shed 6 bases, J shed 0 bases, and the junction held 5 bases outside the gene matches. The CDR3 DNA follows: TGTGCCAGCAGGCCACGGACAGGCTCTGGAAACACCATATATTTT. This gives the protein CASRPRTGSGNTIYF.

The V and J genes are TRBV28 and TRBJ2-6; D perhaps matches TRBD2 (5 bases). Between the trimmed V and J ends, which lost 6 bases and 5 bases, there was a span of 11 bases. Germline V CDR1 and CDR2: MDHEN, SYDVKM. The CDR3 has 14 amino acids. CDR3 protein: CASRSGFWANVLTF. The CDR3 DNA reads as TGTGCCAGCAGATCGGGATTCTGGGCCAACGTCCTGACTTTC.

This chain connects TRBV28 to TRBJ1-2, with no clear D. Germline assignment: CDR1 MDHEN and CDR2 SYDVKM. Trimming left V 2 bases short and J 13 bases short, with 11 bases between. This CDR3 contains 11 residues. The DNA for the CDR3 is TGTGCCAGCAGTTTACCCCCTCTGTGCACCTTC. Translation: CASSLPPLCTF.

The J gene is TRBJ2-7, the V gene TRBV4-1; 10 bases are shared with TRBD1. The germline CDR1 and CDR2 sequences are MGHRA and YSYEKL. J lost 4 bases, V lost 4 bases, and 4 bases had no gene match. This CDR3 has 14 amino acids. The CDR3 nucleotides read TGCGCCAGCAGCCCAGGGACAGGGGAGTACGAGCAGTACTTC. Encoded protein: CASSPGTGEYEQYF.

The rearrangement uses TRBV18 and TRBJ1-1; unclear D gene. Trimming stripped 0 bases from V and 3 bases from J, with 8 bases between. The germline gives CDR1 KGHSH, CDR2 LQKENI. The CDR3 runs to 14 residues. This CDR3 is CASSPPGGYTEAFF. CDR3 nucleotides: TGTGCCAGCTCACCACCCGGCGGTTACACTGAAGCTTTCTTT.

The J gene is TRBJ2-3, the V gene TRBV6-5; D is unresolved. V lost 6 bases and J lost 3, with 10 bases in between. Germline V gene lookup returns CDR1 MNHEY and CDR2 SVGAGI. This CDR3 comprises 13 residues. DNA for the CDR3: TGTGCCAGCAGCCCCAGATTAACAGATACGCAGTATTTT. It encodes CASSPRLTDTQYF.

The chain recombines TRBV7-9 with TRBJ2-7; maybe TRBD2 (7 bases). The length of the CDR3 is 12 residues. V dropped 5 bases and J dropped 10 bases, with 15 bases sitting between them. The V gene's germline CDR1 is SEHNR and CDR2 FQNEAQ (reference sequence). CDR3 bases: TGTGCCAGCAGCGAGCTTGGGGGGGCACAGTACTTC. It codes for CASSELGGAQYF.

The chain employs TRBV15 and TRBJ2-6; TRBD2 is a possible D gene (6 bases). Germline V gene lookup returns CDR1 LNHNV and CDR2 YYDKDF (reference sequence). The V end was cut by 5 bases, the J end by 4 bases, with 21 bases between. The CDR3 contains 18 residues. CDR3 in amino acids: CATSPPIAARAGANVLTF. The CDR3 coding sequence is TGTGCCACCAGCCCCCCCATAGCGGCGAGGGCCGGGGCCAACGTCCTGACTTTC. The full variable domain, its missing parts supplied by reference TRBV15 and TRBJ2-6, is DAMVIQNPRYQVTQFGKPVTLSCSQTLNHNVMYWYQQKSSQAPKLLFHYYDKDFNNEADTPDNFQSRRPNTSFCFLDIRSPGLGDTAMYLCATSPPIAARAGANVLTFGAGSRLTVL.

The chain is built from TRBV4-3 and TRBJ1-5; tentatively, D is TRBD1 (5 bases). CDR3 size: 15 residues. The germline V and J ends were trimmed by 1 base and 7 bases, with 14 bases remaining between them. Germline CDR1 LGHNA, CDR2 YSLEER. Here the CDR3 reads CASSQGGGWGQPQHF. DNA of the CDR3: TGCGCCAGCAGCCAAGGGGGCGGTTGGGGACAGCCCCAGCATTTT.

V usage is TRBV7-2 and J usage is TRBJ2-7; D not resolved. Germline V gene data show CDR1 as SGHTA and CDR2 as FQGNSA. Trimming cost V 4 bases and J 2 bases, with 9 bases left between them. The CDR3 runs 13 residues. The CDR3 nucleotides are TGTGCCAGCAGCTACCGGAAGACCTACGAGCAGTACTTC. The encoded protein is CASSYRKTYEQYF.

The chain is built from TRBV7-2 and TRBJ1-5; D gene uncertain. Germline CDR1 and CDR2: SGHTA and FQGNSA. CDR3 length: 13 residues. V was cut by 1 base and J by 7 bases, with 8 bases left in between. CDR3 nucleotide sequence: TGTGCCAGCAGCTTAGGGAGAACCCAGCCCCAGCATTTT. Its protein is CASSLGRTQPQHF.

This clone was observed once. The chain couples TRBV6-5 to TRBJ2-7, with a weak D call TRBD1 (6 bases). This CDR3 comprises 14 residues. Between the trimmed V and J ends, which lost 4 bases and 5 bases, there was a span of 15 bases. Germline values: CDR1 MNHEY, CDR2 SVGAGI. The CDR3 sequence is CASSWYRESDEQYF. The CDR3 nucleotides are TGTGCCAGCAGTTGGTACAGGGAGAGCGACGAGCAGTACTTC.

This chain links TRBV5-1 with TRBJ2-5; a possible D gene is TRBD1 (6 bases). CDR1 and CDR2 from the germline V gene are SGHRS and YFSETQ. V dropped 1 base and J dropped 5 bases, with 9 bases sitting between them. The CDR3 has 13 residues. Here the CDR3 DNA reads TGCGCCAGCAGCTTGACAGGGATGGAGACCCAGTACTTC. Amino acids: CASSLTGMETQYF.

V and J are TRBV4-3 and TRBJ1-2; the match to TRBD1 covers 7 bases. With 4 bases clipped from V and 8 bases from J, the junction kept 7 bases outside the gene matches. The CDR3 spans 13 residues. Germline V CDR1 and CDR2: LGHNA, YSLEER. CDR3 coding DNA: TGCGCCAGCAGCCCTTCCCAGGGACAGGGCTACACCTTC. This gives the protein CASSPSQGQGYTF.

The J gene is TRBJ2-7, the V gene TRBV5-1, with D possibly being TRBD2 (6 bases). This CDR3 has 14 amino acids. CDR1 is SGHRS and CDR2 is YFSETQ in the germline V gene. The germline V and J ends were trimmed by 1 base and 3 bases, with 11 bases remaining between them. For the CDR3, the DNA is TGCGCCAGCAGCTTGACCTGGGGACTCTACGAGCAGTACTTC. It specifies CASSLTWGLYEQYF.

V gene TRBV5-1 combines with J gene TRBJ2-7, with a possible D match to TRBD1 (5 bases). The V gene lost 4 bases and the J gene lost 3 bases, with 11 bases spanning the gap. The CDR3 spans 13 residues. The germline CDR1 and CDR2 sequences are SGHRS and YFSETQ. The CDR3 sequence is CASSPGRVYEQYF. CDR3 DNA: TGCGCCAGCAGCCCGGGCAGGGTCTACGAGCAGTACTTC.

The rearrangement joins TRBV11-2 to TRBJ2-2; 7 bases fit TRBD2. With 5 bases clipped from V and 1 base from J, the junction kept 7 bases outside the gene matches. The CDR3 runs 16 residues. Germline lookup yields CDR1 SGHAT and CDR2 FQNNGV. As DNA, the CDR3 is TGTGCCAGCAGCCCCCGTCGGGAGGAGAACACCGGGGAGCTGTTTTTT. Protein product: CASSPRREENTGELFF.

The chain joins TRBV7-2 to TRBJ2-3; 9 nucleotides agree with TRBD2. With V trimmed by 7 bases and J by 5 bases, 13 bases remained unmatched. Germline CDR1 and CDR2: SGHTA and FQGNSA. This CDR3 spans 16 amino acids. The CDR3 DNA is TGTGCCAGCACCCTTGGAAGGGCGGGAGGGGGAGATACGCAGTATTTT. Its translation: CASTLGRAGGGDTQYF.

CDR3 region: CASSESGNTIYF. The CDR3 DNA sequence: TGCGCCAGCAGCGAGTCTGGAAACACCATATATTTT. The chain employs TRBV5-1 and TRBJ1-3; unclear D gene. CDR1 and CDR2 from the germline V gene are SGHRS and YFSETQ. The V and J ends lost 4 bases and 1 base respectively, with 3 bases between them. The CDR3 runs 12 residues.